This T cell receptor (beta chain) was observed in a study of T cells after yellow fever vaccination. Study-level background: Preparation of the low-cell-number fractions used SMART-Seq v4 Ultra Low Input.

CDR1 and CDR2 (germline): SGHTA, FQGNSA. V gave up 3 bases and J gave up 0 bases, with 5 bases separating them. This CDR3 is built from 13 residues. TCRdb fed the 5' RACE reads into MiXCR, producing one record per CDR3 protein. The sample yields under 250,000 distinct CDR3 sequences, about 7% seen once. This clonotype was recorded a few times. The chain employs TRBV7-2 and TRBJ1-1; D not certain. The material was CD4+ T cells sorted from PBMCs, obtained 15 days after the yellow fever booster vaccination. This receptor was identified in a man aged 25-45 years who received the YFV17D yellow fever vaccine. CDR3 region: CASSFAVNTEAFF. In DNA, the CDR3 is TGTGCCAGCAGCTTTGCGGTGAACACTGAAGCTTTCTTT.